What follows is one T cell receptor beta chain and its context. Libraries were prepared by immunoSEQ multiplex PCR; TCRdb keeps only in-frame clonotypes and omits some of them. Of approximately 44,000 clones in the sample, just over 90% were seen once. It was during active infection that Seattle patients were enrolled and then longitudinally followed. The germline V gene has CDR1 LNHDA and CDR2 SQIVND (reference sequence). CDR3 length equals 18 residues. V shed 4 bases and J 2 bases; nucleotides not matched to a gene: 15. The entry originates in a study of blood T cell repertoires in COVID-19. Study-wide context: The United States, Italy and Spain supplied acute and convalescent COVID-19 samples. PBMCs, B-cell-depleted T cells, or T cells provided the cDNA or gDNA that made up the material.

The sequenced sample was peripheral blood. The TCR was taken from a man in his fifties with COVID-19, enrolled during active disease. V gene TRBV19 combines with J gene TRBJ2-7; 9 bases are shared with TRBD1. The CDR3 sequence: CASSKRAGDRVSAYEQYF. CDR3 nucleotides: TGTGCCAGTAGTAAAAGGGCGGGGGACAGGGTTTCTGCCTACGAGCAGTACTTC.